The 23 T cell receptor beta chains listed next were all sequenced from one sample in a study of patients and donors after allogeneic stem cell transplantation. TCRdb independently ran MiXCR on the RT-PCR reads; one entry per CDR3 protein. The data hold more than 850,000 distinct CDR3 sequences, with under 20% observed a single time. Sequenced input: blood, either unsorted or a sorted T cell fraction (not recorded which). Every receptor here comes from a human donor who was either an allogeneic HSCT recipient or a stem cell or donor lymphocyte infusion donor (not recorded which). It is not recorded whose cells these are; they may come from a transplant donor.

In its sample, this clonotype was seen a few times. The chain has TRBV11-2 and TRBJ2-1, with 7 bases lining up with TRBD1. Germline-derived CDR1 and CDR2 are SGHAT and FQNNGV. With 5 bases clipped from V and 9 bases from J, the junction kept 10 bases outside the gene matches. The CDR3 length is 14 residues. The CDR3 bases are TGTGCCAGCAGCGCCCGACAGGGATTAACTGAGCAGTTCTTC. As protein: CASSARQGLTEQFF.

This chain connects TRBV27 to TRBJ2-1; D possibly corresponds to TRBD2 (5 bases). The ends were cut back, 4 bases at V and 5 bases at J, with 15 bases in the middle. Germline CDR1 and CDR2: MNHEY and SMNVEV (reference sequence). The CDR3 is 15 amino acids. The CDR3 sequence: CASSSTPTSHNEQFF. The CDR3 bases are TGTGCCAGCAGTTCAACCCCTACTAGTCACAATGAGCAGTTCTTC.

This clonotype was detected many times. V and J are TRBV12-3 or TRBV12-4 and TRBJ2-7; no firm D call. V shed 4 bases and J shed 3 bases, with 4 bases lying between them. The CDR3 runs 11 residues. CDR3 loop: CASSSLYEQYF. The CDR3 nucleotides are TGTGCCAGCAGTTCCCTCTACGAGCAGTACTTC.

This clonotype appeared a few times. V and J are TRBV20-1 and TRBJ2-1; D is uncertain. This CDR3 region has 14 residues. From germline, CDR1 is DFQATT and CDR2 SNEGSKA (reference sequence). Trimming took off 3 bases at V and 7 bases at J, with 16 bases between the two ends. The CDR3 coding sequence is TGCAGTGCTAGGGCTCCTTCCAGATGGAATGAGCAGTTCTTC. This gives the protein CSARAPSRWNEQFF.

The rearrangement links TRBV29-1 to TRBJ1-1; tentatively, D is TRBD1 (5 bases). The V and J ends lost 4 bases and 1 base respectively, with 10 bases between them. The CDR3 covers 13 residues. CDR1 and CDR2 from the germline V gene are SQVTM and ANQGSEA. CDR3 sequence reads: CSVGGTANTEAFF. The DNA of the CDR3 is TGCAGCGTTGGGGGCACAGCGAACACTGAAGCTTTCTTT.

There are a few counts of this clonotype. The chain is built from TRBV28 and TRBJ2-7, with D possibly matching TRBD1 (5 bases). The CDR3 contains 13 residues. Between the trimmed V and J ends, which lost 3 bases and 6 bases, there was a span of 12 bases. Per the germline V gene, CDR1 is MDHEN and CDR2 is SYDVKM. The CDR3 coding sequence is TGTGCCAGCAGTTTTCCGCAGGGATCCGAGCAGTACTTC. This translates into CASSFPQGSEQYF.

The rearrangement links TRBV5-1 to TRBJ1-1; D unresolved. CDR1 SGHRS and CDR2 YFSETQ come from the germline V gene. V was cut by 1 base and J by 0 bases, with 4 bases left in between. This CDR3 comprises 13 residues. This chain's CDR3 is CASSLWVNTEAFF. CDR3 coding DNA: TGCGCCAGCAGCTTGTGGGTGAACACTGAAGCTTTCTTT.

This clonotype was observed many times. The CDR3 reads CASSSSGYSYEQYF. DNA of the CDR3: TGTGCCAGCTCGTCATCGGGTTATTCGTACGAGCAGTACTTC. The chain recombines TRBV27 with TRBJ2-7; D call uncertain. V was shortened by 8 bases and J by 4 bases, with 18 bases between the two germline ends. There are 14 residues in the CDR3. Germline lookup yields CDR1 MNHEY and CDR2 SMNVEV (reference sequence).

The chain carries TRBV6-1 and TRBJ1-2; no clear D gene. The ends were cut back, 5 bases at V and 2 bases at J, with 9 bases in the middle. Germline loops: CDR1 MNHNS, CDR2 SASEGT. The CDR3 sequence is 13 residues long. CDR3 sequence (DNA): TGTGCCAGCAGTAGAGCGAGCAACTATGGCTACACCTTC. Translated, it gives CASSRASNYGYTF.

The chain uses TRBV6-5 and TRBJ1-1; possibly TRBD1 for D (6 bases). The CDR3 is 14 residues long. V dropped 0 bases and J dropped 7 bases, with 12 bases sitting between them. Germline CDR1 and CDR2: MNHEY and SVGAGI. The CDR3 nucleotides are TGTGCCAGCAGTTACTCGACCAGGGGAAGTGAAGCTTTCTTT. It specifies CASSYSTRGSEAFF.

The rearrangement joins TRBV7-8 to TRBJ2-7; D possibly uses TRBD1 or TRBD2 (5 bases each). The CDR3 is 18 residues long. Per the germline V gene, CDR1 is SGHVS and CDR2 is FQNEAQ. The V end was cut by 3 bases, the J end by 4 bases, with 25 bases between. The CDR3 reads CASSFHAAGTPTSYEQYF. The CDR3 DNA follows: TGTGCCAGCAGCTTCCACGCCGCCGGGACCCCCACCTCTTACGAGCAGTACTTC. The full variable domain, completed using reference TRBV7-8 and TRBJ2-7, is GAGVSQSPRYKVAKRGQDVALRCDPISGHVSLFWYQQALGQGPEFLTYFQNEAQLDKSGLPSDRFFAERPEGSVSTLKIQRTQQEDSAVYLCASSFHAAGTPTSYEQYFGPGTRLTVT.

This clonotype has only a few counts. CDR3 protein: CSVATLTSGRAQNTGELFF. In DNA, the CDR3 is TGCAGCGTTGCGACATTGACTAGCGGGAGGGCCCAGAACACCGGGGAGCTGTTTTTT. The rearrangement joins TRBV29-1 to TRBJ2-2, with 14 bases matching TRBD2. The CDR3 sequence is 19 residues long. CDR1 SQVTM and CDR2 ANQGSEA come from the germline V gene. J gave up 1 base and V 4 bases, and 11 bases lay outside the gene matches.

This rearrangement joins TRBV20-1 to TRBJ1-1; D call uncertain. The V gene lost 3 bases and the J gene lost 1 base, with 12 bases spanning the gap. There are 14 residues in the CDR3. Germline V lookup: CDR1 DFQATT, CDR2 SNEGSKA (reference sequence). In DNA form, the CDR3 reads TGCAGTGCTAGGGTTGACAACGCGAACACTGAAGCTTTCTTT. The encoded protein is CSARVDNANTEAFF.

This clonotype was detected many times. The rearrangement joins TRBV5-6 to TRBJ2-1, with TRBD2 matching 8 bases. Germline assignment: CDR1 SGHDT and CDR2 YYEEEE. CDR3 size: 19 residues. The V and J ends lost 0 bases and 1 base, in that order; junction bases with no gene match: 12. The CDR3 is CASSLDDRGGLWSYNEQFF. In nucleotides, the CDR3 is TGTGCCAGCAGCTTGGACGACCGGGGGGGCCTTTGGTCCTACAATGAGCAGTTCTTC.

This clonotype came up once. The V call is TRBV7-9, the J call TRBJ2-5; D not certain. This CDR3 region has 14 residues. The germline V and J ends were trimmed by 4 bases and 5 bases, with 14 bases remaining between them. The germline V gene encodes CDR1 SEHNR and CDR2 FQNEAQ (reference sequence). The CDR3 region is CASSYPVRAETQYF. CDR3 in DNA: TGTGCCAGCAGCTATCCTGTACGGGCGGAGACCCAGTACTTC.

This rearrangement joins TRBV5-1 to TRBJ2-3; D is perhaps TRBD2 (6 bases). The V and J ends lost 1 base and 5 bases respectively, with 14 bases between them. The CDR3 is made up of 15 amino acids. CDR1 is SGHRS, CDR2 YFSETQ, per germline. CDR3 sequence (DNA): TGCGCCAGCAGCTTGCCGGGGACTGGTATAGATACGCAGTATTTT. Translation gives CASSLPGTGIDTQYF. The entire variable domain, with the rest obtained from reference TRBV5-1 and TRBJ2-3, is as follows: KAGVTQTPRYLIKTRGQQVTLSCSPISGHRSVSWYQQTPGQGLQFLFEYFSETQRNKGNFPGRFSGRQFSNSRSEMNVSTLELGDSALYLCASSLPGTGIDTQYFGPGTRLTVL.

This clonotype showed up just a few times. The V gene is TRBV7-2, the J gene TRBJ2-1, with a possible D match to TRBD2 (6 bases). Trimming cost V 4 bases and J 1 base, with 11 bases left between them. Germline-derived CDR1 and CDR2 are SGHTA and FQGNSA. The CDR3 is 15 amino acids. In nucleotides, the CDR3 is TGTGCCAGCAGCTGGGGAGGAGAATCCTACAATGAGCAGTTCTTC. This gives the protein CASSWGGESYNEQFF.

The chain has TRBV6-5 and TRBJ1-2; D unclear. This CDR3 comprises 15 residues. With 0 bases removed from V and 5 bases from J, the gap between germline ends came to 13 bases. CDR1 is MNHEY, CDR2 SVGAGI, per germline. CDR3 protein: CASSYSDKKWYGYTF. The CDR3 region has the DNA TGTGCCAGCAGTTACTCTGATAAAAAGTGGTATGGCTACACCTTC.

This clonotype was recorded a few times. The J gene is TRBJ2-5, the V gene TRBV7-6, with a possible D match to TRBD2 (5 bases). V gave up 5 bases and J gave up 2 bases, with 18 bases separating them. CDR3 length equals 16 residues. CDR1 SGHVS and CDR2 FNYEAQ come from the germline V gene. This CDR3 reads CASSVTRVSPQETQYF. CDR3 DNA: TGTGCCAGCAGCGTAACGCGGGTCAGTCCTCAAGAGACCCAGTACTTC.

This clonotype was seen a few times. CDR3 bases: TGCGCCAGCAGCTTGGGACCCGGGGAGTATGGCTACACCTTC. Protein: CASSLGPGEYGYTF. The V gene is TRBV5-1, the J gene TRBJ1-2; D unclear. The CDR3 is 14 amino acids. Trimming removed 0 bases at V and 5 bases at J, with 11 bases between. Germline CDR1 is SGHRS and CDR2 is YFSETQ.

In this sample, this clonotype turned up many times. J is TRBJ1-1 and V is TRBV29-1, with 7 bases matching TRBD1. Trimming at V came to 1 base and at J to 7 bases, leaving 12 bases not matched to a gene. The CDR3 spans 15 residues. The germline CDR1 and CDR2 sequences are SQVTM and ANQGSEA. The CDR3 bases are TGCAGCGTTGAAGCCCGAGGAGGGGGCGGGGGTGAAGCTTTCTTT. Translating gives CSVEARGGGGGEAFF.

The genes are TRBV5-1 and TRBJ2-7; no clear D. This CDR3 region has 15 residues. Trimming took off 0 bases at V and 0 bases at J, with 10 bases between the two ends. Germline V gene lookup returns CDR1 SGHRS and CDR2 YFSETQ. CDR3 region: CASSLAYGSSYEQYF. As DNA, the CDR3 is TGCGCCAGCAGCTTGGCCTACGGAAGCTCCTACGAGCAGTACTTC.

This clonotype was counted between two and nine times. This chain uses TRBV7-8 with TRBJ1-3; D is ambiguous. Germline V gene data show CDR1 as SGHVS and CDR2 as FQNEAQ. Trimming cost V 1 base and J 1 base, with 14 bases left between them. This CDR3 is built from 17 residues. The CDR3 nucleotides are TGTGCCAGCAGCTTAGGGAGCGGCCGATCATCTGGAAACACCATATATTTT. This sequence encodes CASSLGSGRSSGNTIYF.